This T cell receptor (beta chain) was observed in a study of CD8 T cells in ankylosing spondylitis. Overall study results and limits: There was a TCR beta motif, made of several highly homologous variants, that appeared characteristic of ankylosing spondylitis blood. Earlier work had already found some motif variants in reactive arthritis synovial fluid and blood. Peripheral blood held disease-linked clones only at relatively low frequency, and these were CD8+. Clones linked to disease were reported to show significant enrichment in matched ankylosing spondylitis synovial fluid.

Preparation of TCR beta libraries was done by quantitative 5'-RACE with molecular barcodes. One entry per CDR3 protein, called by TCRdb with MiXCR from the 5' RACE reads. The data show about 500,000 distinct CDR3 sequences, roughly 5.3% seen once. This clonotype was observed many times. Its antigen is unidentified. Sample: blood, either unsorted or a sorted T cell fraction (not recorded which). The sequence was collected from a male donor with ankylosing spondylitis.

The CDR3 reads CSTGGPADIQYF. Here the CDR3 DNA reads TGCAGTACAGGGGGACCCGCGGACATTCAGTACTTC. V gene TRBV20-1 combines with J gene TRBJ2-4, with TRBD1 identical over 8 bases. There are 12 residues in the CDR3. Germline V gene data show CDR1 as DFQATT and CDR2 as SNEGSKA (reference sequence). With 8 bases clipped from V and 8 bases from J, the junction kept 8 bases outside the gene matches.